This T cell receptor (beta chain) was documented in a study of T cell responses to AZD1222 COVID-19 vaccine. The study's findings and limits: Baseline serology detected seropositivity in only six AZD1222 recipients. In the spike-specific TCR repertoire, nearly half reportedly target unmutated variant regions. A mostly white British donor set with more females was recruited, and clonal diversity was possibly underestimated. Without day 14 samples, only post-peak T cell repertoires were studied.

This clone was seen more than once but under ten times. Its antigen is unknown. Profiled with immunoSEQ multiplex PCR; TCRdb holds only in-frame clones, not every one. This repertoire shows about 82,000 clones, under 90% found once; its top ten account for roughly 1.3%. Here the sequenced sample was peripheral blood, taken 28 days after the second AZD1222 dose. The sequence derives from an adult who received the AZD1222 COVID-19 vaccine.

The CDR3 spells CASSVDLGQPQHF. CDR3 sequence (DNA): TGTGCCAGCAGCGTAGACTTGGGTCAGCCCCAGCATTTT. This chain uses TRBV9 with TRBJ1-5; the D is unclear. The CDR3 covers 13 residues. Trimming cost V 0 bases and J 6 bases, with 7 bases left between them. Germline V gene lookup returns CDR1 SGDLS and CDR2 YYNGEE.